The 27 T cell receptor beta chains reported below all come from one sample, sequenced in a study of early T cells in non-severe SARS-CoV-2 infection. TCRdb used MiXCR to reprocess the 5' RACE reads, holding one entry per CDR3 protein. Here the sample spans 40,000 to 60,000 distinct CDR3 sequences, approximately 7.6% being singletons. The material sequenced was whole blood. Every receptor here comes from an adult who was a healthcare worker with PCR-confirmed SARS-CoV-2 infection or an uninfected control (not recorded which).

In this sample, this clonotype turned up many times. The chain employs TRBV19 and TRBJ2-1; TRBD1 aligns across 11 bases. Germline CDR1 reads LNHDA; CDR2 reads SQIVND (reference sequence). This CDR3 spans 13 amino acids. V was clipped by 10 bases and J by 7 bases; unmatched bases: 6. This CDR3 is CATGTGGLNEQFF. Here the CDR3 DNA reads TGTGCCACCGGGACAGGGGGTTTAAATGAGCAGTTCTTC. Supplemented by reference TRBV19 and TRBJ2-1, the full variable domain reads DGGITQSPKYLFRKEGQNVTLSCEQNLNHDAMYWYRQDPGQGLRLIYYSQIVNDFQKGDIAEGYSVSREKKESFPLTVTSAQKNPTAFYLCATGTGGLNEQFFGPGTRLTVL.

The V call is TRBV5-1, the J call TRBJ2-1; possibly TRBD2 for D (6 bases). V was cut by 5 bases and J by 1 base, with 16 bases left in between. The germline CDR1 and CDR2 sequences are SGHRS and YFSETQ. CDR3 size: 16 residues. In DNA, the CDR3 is TGCGCCAGCAGACCCACGTGGGACTTTTCCTACAATGAGCAGTTCTTC. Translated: CASRPTWDFSYNEQFF.

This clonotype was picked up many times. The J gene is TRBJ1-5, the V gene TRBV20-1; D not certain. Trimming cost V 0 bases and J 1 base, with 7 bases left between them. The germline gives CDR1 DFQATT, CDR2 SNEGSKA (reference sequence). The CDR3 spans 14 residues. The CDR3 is CSARDTGSNQPQHF. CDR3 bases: TGCAGTGCTAGAGATACTGGGAGCAATCAGCCCCAGCATTTT.

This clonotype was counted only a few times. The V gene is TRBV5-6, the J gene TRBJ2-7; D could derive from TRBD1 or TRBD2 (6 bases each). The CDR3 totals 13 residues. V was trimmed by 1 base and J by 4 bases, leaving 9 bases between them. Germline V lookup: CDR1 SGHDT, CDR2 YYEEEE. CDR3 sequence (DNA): TGTGCCAGCAGCTTGACAGGGAGGTACGAGCAGTACTTC. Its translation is CASSLTGRYEQYF.

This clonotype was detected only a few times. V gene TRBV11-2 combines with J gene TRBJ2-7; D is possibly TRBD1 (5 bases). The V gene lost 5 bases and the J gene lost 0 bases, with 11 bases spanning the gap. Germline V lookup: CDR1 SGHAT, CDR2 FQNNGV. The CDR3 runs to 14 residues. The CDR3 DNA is TGTGCCAGCAGCCCAAGACAGAGCTCCTACGAGCAGTACTTC. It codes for CASSPRQSSYEQYF.

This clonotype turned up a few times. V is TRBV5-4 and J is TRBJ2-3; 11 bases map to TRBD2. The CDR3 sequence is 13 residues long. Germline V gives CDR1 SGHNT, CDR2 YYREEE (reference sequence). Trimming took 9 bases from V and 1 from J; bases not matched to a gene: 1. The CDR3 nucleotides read TGTGCCACGACTAGCGGGGGCACAGATACGCAGTATTTT. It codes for CATTSGGTDTQYF.

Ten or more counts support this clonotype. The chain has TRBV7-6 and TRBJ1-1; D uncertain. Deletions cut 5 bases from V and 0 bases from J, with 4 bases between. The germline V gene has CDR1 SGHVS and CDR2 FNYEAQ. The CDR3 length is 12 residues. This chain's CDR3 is CASSPLNTEAFF. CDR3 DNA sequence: TGTGCCAGCAGCCCCCTGAACACTGAAGCTTTCTTT. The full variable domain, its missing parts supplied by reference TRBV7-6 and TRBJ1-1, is GAGVSQSPRYKVTKRGQDVALRCDPISGHVSLYWYRQALGQGPEFLTYFNYEAQQDKSGLPNDRFSAERPEGSISTLTIQRTEQRDSAMYRCASSPLNTEAFFGQGTRLTVV.

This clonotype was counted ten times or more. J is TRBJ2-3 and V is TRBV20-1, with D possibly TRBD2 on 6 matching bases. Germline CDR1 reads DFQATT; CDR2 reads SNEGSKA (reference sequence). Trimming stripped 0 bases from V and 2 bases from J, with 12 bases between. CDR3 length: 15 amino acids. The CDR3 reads CSARDASAITDTQYF. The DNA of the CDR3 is TGCAGTGCTAGAGATGCTAGCGCCATCACAGATACGCAGTATTTT.

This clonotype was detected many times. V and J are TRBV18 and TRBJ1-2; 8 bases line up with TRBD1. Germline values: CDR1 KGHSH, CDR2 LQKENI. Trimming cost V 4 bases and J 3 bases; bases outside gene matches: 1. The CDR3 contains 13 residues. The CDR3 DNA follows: TGTGCCAGCTCACTACAGGGGGACTATGGCTACACCTTC. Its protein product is CASSLQGDYGYTF.

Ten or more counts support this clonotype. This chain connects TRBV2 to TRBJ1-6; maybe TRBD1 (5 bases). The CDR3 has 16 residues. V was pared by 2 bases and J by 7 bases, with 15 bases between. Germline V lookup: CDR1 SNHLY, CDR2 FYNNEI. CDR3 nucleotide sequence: TGTGCCAGCAGTGAAAGCGGGCCAGGGAAGAATTCACCCCTCCACTTT. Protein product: CASSESGPGKNSPLHF.

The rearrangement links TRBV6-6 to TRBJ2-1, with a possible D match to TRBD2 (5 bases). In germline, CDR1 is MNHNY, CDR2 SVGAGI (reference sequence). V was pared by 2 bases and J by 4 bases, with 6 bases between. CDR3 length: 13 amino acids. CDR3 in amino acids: CASSYEGYNEQFF. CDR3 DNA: TGTGCCAGCAGTTACGAGGGATACAATGAGCAGTTCTTC.

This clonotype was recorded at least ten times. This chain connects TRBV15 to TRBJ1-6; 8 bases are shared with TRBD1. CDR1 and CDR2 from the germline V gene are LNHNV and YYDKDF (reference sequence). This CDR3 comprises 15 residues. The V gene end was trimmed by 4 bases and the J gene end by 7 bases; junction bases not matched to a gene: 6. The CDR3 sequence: CATSNLGQGNSPLHF. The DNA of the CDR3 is TGTGCCACCAGCAACCTAGGACAGGGAAATTCACCCCTCCACTTT.

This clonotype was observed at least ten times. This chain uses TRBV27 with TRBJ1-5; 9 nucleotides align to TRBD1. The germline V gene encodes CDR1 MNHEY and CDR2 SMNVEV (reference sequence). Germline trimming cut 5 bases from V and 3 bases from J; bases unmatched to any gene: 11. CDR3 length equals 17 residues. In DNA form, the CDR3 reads TGTGCCAGCAGTCCTTTATACCGGACAGGGGTCAATCAGCCCCAGCATTTT. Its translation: CASSPLYRTGVNQPQHF.

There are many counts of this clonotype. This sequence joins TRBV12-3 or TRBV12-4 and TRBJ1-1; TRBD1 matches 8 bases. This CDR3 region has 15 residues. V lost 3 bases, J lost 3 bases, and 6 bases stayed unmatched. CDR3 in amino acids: CASSFGQGAHTEAFF. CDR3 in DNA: TGTGCCAGCAGTTTTGGCCAGGGGGCGCACACTGAAGCTTTCTTT.

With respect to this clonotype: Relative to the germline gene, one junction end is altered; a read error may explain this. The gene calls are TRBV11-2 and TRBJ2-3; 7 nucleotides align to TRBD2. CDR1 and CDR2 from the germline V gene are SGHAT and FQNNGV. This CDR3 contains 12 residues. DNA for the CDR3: TGTGCCAGCAGCTTAGAGGGCGGGGGAGCGTTGTTT. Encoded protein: CASSLEGGGALF. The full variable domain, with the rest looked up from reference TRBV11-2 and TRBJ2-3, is EAGVAQSPRYKIIEKRQSVAFWCNPISGHATLYWYQQILGQGPKLLIQFQNNGVVDDSQLPKDRFSAERLKGVDSTLKIQPAKLEDSAVYLCASSLEGGGALFGPGTRLTVL.

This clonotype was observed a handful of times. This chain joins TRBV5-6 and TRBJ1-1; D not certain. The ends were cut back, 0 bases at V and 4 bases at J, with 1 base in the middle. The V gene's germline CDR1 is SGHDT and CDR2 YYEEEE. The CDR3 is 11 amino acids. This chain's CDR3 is CASSLATEAFF. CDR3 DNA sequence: TGTGCCAGCAGCTTGGCCACTGAAGCTTTCTTT. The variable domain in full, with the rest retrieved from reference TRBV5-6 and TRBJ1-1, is DAGVTQSPTHLIKTRGQQVTLRCSPKSGHDTVSWYQQALGQGPQFIFQYYEEEERQRGNFPDRFSGHQFPNYSSELNVNALLLGDSALYLCASSLATEAFFGQGTRLTVV.

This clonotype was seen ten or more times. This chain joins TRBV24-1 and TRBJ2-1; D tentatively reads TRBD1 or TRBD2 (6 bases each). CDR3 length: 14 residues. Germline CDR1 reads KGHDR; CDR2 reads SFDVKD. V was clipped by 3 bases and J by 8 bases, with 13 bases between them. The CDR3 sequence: CATSDRGDRDEQFF. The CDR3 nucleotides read TGTGCCACCAGTGATAGGGGGGATCGGGATGAGCAGTTCTTC.

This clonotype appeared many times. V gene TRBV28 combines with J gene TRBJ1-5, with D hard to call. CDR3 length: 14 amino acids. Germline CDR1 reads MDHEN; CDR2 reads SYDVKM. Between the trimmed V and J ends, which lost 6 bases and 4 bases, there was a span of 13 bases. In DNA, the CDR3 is TGTGCCAGCAGCCGAGGACGGTTAAATCAGCCCCAGCATTTT. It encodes CASSRGRLNQPQHF.

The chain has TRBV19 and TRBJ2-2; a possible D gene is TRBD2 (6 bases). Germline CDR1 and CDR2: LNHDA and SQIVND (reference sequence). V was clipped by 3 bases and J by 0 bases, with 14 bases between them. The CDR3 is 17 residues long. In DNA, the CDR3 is TGTGCCAGTAGTATTAATGACGGGGGAACGAACACCGGGGAGCTGTTTTTT. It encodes CASSINDGGTNTGELFF.

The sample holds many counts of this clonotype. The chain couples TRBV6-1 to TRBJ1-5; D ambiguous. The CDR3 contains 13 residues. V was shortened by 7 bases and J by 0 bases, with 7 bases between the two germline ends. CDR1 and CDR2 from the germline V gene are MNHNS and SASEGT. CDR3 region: CASKMNSNQPQHF. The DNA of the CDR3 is TGTGCCAGCAAGATGAATAGCAATCAGCCCCAGCATTTT.

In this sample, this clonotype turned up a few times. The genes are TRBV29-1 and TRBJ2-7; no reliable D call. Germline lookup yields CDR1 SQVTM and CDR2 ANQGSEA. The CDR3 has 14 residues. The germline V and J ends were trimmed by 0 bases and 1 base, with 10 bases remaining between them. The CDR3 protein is CSVEDRTSSYEQYF. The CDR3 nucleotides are TGCAGCGTTGAAGATAGGACGTCGTCCTACGAGCAGTACTTC.

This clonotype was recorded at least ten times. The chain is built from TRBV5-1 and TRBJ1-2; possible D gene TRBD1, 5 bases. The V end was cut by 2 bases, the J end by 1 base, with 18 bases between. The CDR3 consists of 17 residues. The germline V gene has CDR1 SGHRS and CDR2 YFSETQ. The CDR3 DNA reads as TGCGCCAGCAGCTTAGAAATACCCGGGACCCGTAACTATGGCTACACCTTC. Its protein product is CASSLEIPGTRNYGYTF. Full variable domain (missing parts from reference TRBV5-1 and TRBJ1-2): KAGVTQTPRYLIKTRGQQVTLSCSPISGHRSVSWYQQTPGQGLQFLFEYFSETQRNKGNFPGRFSGRQFSNSRSEMNVSTLELGDSALYLCASSLEIPGTRNYGYTFGSGTRLTVV.

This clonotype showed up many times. CDR3 residues: CASWTGLNSPLHF. The DNA for the CDR3 is TGTGCCAGCTGGACAGGGCTCAATTCACCCCTCCACTTT. This chain uses TRBV6-5 with TRBJ1-6; 8 bases fit TRBD1. The junction had 4 bases not matched to a gene; V was cut back by 8 bases and J by 7 bases. The CDR3 is made up of 13 amino acids. CDR1 and CDR2 (germline): MNHEY, SVGAGI.

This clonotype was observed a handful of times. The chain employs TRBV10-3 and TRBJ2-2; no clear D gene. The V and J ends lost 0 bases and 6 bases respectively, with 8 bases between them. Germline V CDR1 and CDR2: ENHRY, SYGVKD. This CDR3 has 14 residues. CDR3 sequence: CAISESGSPGELFF. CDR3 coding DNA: TGTGCCATCAGTGAGTCAGGCAGTCCCGGGGAGCTGTTTTTT.

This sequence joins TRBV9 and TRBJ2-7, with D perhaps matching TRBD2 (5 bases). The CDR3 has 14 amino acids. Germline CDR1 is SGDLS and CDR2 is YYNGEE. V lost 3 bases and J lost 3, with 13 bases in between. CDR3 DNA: TGTGCCAGCAGCGAGGCCGGACGGGACTACGAGCAGTACTTC. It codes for CASSEAGRDYEQYF.

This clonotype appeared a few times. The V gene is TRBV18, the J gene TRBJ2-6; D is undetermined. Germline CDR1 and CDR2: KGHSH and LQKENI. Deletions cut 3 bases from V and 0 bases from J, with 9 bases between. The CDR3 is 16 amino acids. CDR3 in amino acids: CASSPIGSSGANVLTF. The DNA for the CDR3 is TGTGCCAGCTCACCTATTGGATCCTCTGGGGCCAACGTCCTGACTTTC.

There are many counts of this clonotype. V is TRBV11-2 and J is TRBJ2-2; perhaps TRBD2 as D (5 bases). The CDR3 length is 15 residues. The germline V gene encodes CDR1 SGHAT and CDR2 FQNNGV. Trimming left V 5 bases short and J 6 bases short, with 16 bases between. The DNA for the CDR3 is TGTGCCAGCAGCCCGGCTAGTGGAGGTCCCGGGGAGCTGTTTTTT. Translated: CASSPASGGPGELFF.